This T cell receptor beta chain was captured in a study of metastatic and nonmetastatic thyroid tumors. Study findings and constraints: Patients with malignant thyroid tumors reportedly had significantly higher TCR beta diversity than those with benign nodules, in blood and tumor.

This clone was seen only once. The antigen remains unidentified. The CDR3 totals 16 residues. Germline assignment: CDR1 LNHDA and CDR2 SQIVND (reference sequence). The V end was cut by 3 bases, the J end by 0 bases, with 14 bases between. The entire patient cohort was treatment-naive prior to thyroid surgery. Per the study methods: What underpinned the distant-metastasis classifier for papillary thyroid cancer was the set of CDR3 differences across clinicopathological groups. TCRdb re-analyzed the PCR reads through MiXCR. The V and J calls follow TCRdb's processing rather than the paper's. The profile covers almost 35,000 clones, with 35% to 40% appearing a single time and under 25% taken by the ten largest.

The receptor's source is a female donor with papillary thyroid cancer or a benign thyroid nodule (not recorded which). Some clones in this sample may be carry-over from other donors' samples. V is TRBV19 and J is TRBJ1-2; D remains unclear. Sequencing input: tumor tissue. CDR3 sequence (DNA): TGTGCCAGTAGTATTCCGGCAGGAGACACTAACTATGGCTACACCTTC. As protein: CASSIPAGDTNYGYTF.